The clone carrying this T cell receptor (beta chain) has a handful of counts. This sample is part of a study of CD8+ T cells in alopecia areata. Following RNA extraction, reverse transcription yielded cDNA that acted as the sequencing template. Assay used: immunoSEQ multiplex PCR; TCRdb lists only in-frame clones, some missing. The profile shows more than 150,000 clones, about 50% of them singletons. The sequences come from CD8+ T cells sorted from blood, collected at week 0. The sequence came from a human donor with alopecia areata.

The CDR3 is CSVSLGGGGTGELFF. CDR3 bases: TGCAGCGTCAGCCTGGGGGGCGGCGGCACCGGGGAGCTGTTTTTT. This chain links TRBV29-1 with TRBJ2-2, with D perhaps given as TRBD1 or TRBD2 (6 bases each). Germline V gene lookup returns CDR1 SQVTM and CDR2 ANQGSEA. The CDR3 is 15 amino acids. The V end was cut by 6 bases, the J end by 4 bases, with 18 bases between.